These T cell receptor beta chains were read from a single sample in a study of T cell responses to AZD1222 COVID-19 vaccine. The data were produced by immunoSEQ multiplex PCR, yet TCRdb's version contains in-frame clones alone and is incomplete. The sample lists some 110,000 clones, approximately 90% seen once, with less than 9.5% in the top ten. Here the sequenced sample was peripheral blood, taken on day 0 of AZD1222 vaccination. Receptors were obtained from an adult in good health. Each CDR3 is given with its conserved first and last residue. The order of the fields is J gene, CDR3 length, clone size, V gene, CDR3 protein. Clone size is stated in some rows and not others, as once, few, many or a class when expanded.

>TRBJ2-3|15|.|TRBV5-5
CASSLEAWEADTQYF
>TRBJ2-1|17|.|TRBV9
CASSVGGVAGAINEQFF
>TRBJ1-3|12|.|TRBV28
CASSLTGNTIYF
>TRBJ2-7|14|.|TRBV7-2
CASSLVRASWEQYF
>TRBJ2-1|15|.|TRBV20-1
CSASPPFGSYNEQFF
>TRBJ2-7|16|.|TRBV6-5
CASSYFRGQAAGEQYF
>TRBJ2-1|14|.|TRBV2
CASSDGQGASEQFF
>TRBJ2-2|14|once|TRBV28
CASVPGGTTGELFF
>TRBJ2-1|15|.|TRBV6-6
CASSYREGRGSEQFF
>TRBJ2-7|15|.|TRBV7-2
CASSSGTYSFYEQYF
>TRBJ2-5|13|.|TRBV28
CASRTGTQETQYF
>TRBJ2-3|14|.|TRBV18
CASESGVAADTQYF
>TRBJ2-2|15|.|TRBV27
CASSFLLGRAEELFF
>TRBJ2-7|18|.|TRBV21-1
CASTKKQKKLAGLYEQYF
>TRBJ2-3|16|.|TRBV28
CASSTKGGSATDTQYF
>TRBJ1-5|14|.|TRBV24-1
CATSDPSVGQPQHF
>TRBJ1-5|14|.|TRBV27
CASSSTVNNQPQHF
>TRBJ1-1|15|.|TRBV6-5
CASSYGGGMNTEAFF
>TRBJ1-1|16|.|TRBV7-3
CASSLVVDRFYTEAFF
>TRBJ2-5|16|.|TRBV5-1
CASSVPSGGHQETQYF
>TRBJ2-5|15|once|TRBV19
CASSIPSGVGETQYF
>TRBJ2-3|13|.|TRBV6-5
CASRGGGKDTQYF
>TRBJ2-1|15|.|TRBV6-5
CASTLAGNIYNEQFF
>TRBJ2-1|15|.|TRBV9
CASSVGSGAGYEQFF
>TRBJ2-3|15|.|TRBV5-4
CASSFTGSGTDTQYF
>TRBJ2-4|15|.|TRBV5-4
CASSIPGQLMGGQYF
>TRBJ2-7|15|once|TRBV6-5
CASSGTTGTPGEQYF
>TRBJ2-7|13|.|TRBV5-1
CASSPGGFGEQYF
>TRBJ2-7|15|.|TRBV28
CASSLWGQGHYEQYF
>TRBJ1-4|12|.|TRBV30
CAWSVSTVELFF
>TRBJ1-4|13|.|TRBV5-1
CASSFGQPEKLFF
>TRBJ1-5|15|.|TRBV2
CASSTGTGGRQPQHF
>TRBJ2-2|12|.|TRBV29-1
CSVGGNTGELFF
>TRBJ2-1|15|.|TRBV5-4
CASSLGSSGYNEQFF
>TRBJ2-2|16|.|TRBV14
CASSRTWGSGTGELFF
>TRBJ1-1|12|.|TRBV2
CASRLDTTEAFF
>TRBJ2-2|13|.|TRBV20-1
CSASRGGTGELFF
>TRBJ2-7|13|.|TRBV6-2/TRBV6-3
CASSTLGVTEQYF
>TRBJ2-6|18|.|TRBV5-6
CASSQWGWGRSGANVLTF
>TRBJ1-4|16|.|TRBV6-5
CASSYPPGGVREKLFF
>TRBJ2-7|17|.|TRBV11-2
CASSQRGLGQGNYEQYF
>TRBJ2-2|15|.|TRBV5-1
CASSVRTGVMGELFF
>TRBJ2-7|14|once|TRBV27
CASSSAGSHYEQYF
>TRBJ2-3|14|.|TRBV3-1/TRBV3-2
CASSQGGTPDTQYF
>TRBJ2-1|14|few|TRBV20-1
CSASQGTGHNEQFF
>TRBJ2-2|12|.|TRBV5-1
CASSPDTRELFF
>TRBJ1-5|13|.|TRBV28
CATKQGIGQPQHF
>TRBJ2-3|17|.|TRBV7-2
CASSQEMASRWTDTQYF
>TRBJ2-3|12|.|TRBV28
CASSTGLAAQYF
>TRBJ2-1|14|.|TRBV18
CASSPSREGHGQFF